Listed below are T cell receptor beta chains from one sample, sequenced in a study of prognosis after radiotherapy for stage I lung cancer. MiXCR, applied by TCRdb to the multiplex PCR reads, yields one record per CDR3 protein. This table holds about 15,000 distinct CDR3 sequences, roughly 45% found once. The material was PBMCs, obtained before or after stereotactic body radiation therapy (not recorded which). These receptors came from a donor aged 50 or older with non-small cell lung cancer. CDR3s include the opening cysteine and the closing phenylalanine or tryptophan. The D gene is left open where the match is weak. Expanded clones are given a class, and other clones once, few, many or no size at all.

V	size	J	D	CDR3	DNA
TRBV6-2/TRBV6-3	.	TRBJ2-7	.	CASSPSGQSLEQYF	TGTGCCAGCAGTCCATCCGGACAGTCTCTCGAGCAGTACTTC
TRBV18	many	TRBJ2-7	.	CASSLLGGSGDEQYF	TGTGCCAGCTCACTCCTGGGGGGTTCCGGAGACGAGCAGTACTTC
TRBV12-3/TRBV12-4	.	TRBJ2-3	TRBD1	CAISPQGALAGAGGTRYF	TGTGCCATCAGTCCACAGGGGGCTCTAGCTGGGGCAGGAGGTACGCGGTATTTT
TRBV6-1	many	TRBJ1-1	.	CASRELHNTEAFF	TGTGCCAGCAGGGAACTGCACAACACTGAAGCTTTCTTT
TRBV4-2	many	TRBJ1-5	.	CASSRGATDNQPQHF	TGTGCCAGCAGCCGAGGGGCGACAGACAATCAGCCCCAGCATTTT
TRBV5-4	many	TRBJ2-3	.	CASSLVPGLSTDTQYF	TGTGCCAGCAGCTTGGTTCCAGGACTTTCCACAGATACGCAGTATTTT
TRBV7-2	.	TRBJ2-3	.	CAERAGLTDMQYF	TGTGCCGAGCGGGCGGGCCTAACAGATATGCAGTATTTT
TRBV4-3	many	TRBJ1-1	TRBD1	CASSLGTGSEAFF	TGCGCCAGCAGCCTAGGGACAGGTTCTGAAGCTTTCTTT
TRBV11-2	.	TRBJ2-7	.	CASSLEGFRSREQYF	TGTGCCAGCAGCTTAGAGGGGTTCCGGTCCCGTGAGCAGTACTTC
TRBV20-1	many	TRBJ2-3	TRBD1	CSARTTGYSTDTQYF	TGCAGTGCTAGAACGACAGGGTATAGCACAGATACGCAGTATTTT
TRBV6-2/TRBV6-3	many	TRBJ2-5	TRBD2	CASSPLALQETQYF	TGTGCCAGCAGCCCACTAGCGCTACAAGAGACCCAGTACTTC
TRBV20-1	few	TRBJ2-5	.	CSAPLSAGGGETQYF	TGCAGTGCTCCTTTGTCGGCAGGTGGTGGAGAGACCCAGTACTTC
TRBV24-1	many	TRBJ2-1	TRBD1	CATSDQTGTGNNEQFF	TGTGCCACCAGTGATCAAACCGGGACAGGGAACAATGAGCAGTTCTTC
TRBV27	.	TRBJ2-1	TRBD2	CASSLSGSSYNEQFF	TGTGCCAGCAGCCTTAGCGGGAGCTCCTACAATGAGCAGTTCTTC
TRBV7-9	once	TRBJ2-7	.	CASSLGEIPYEQYF	TGTGCCAGCAGCTTAGGAGAGATACCCTACGAGCAGTACTTC
TRBV6-5	.	TRBJ2-5	.	CASSYRLHSETQYF	TGTGCCAGCAGCTACCGGCTCCACTCAGAGACCCAGTACTTC
TRBV20-1	.	TRBJ2-5	TRBD2	CSAHPPGLAGETQYF	TGCAGTGCCCACCCCCCGGGACTAGCGGGAGAGACCCAGTACTTC
TRBV20-1	.	TRBJ2-7	TRBD2	CSASGGGGGYEQYF	TGCAGTGCTAGCGGGGGGGGGGGCGGATACGAGCAGTACTTC
TRBV5-5	many	TRBJ1-3	TRBD1	CASSSSIGTGSSGNTIYF	TGTGCCAGCAGCTCATCTATCGGGACAGGGAGCTCTGGAAACACCATATATTTT
TRBV19	.	TRBJ1-1	.	CDSSIGGQNTEAFF	TGTGACAGTAGTATCGGGGGTCAGAACACTGAAGCTTTCTTT
TRBV6-2/TRBV6-3	.	TRBJ2-3	.	CASTGTQDTDTQYF	TGTGCCAGCACCGGGACACAGGACACAGATACGCAGTATTTT
TRBV7-3	.	TRBJ2-2	TRBD1	CAGSPLGTGVTGELFF	TGTGCCGGCAGCCCTCTGGGGACAGGGGTAACCGGGGAGCTGTTTTTT
TRBV7-2	many	TRBJ2-7	TRBD2	CASSLTGGLSYEQYF	TGTGCCAGCAGCTTAACGGGGGGGCTTTCCTACGAGCAGTACTTC
TRBV5-1	many	TRBJ2-3	TRBD1	CASSAGTGRPTDTQYF	TGCGCCAGCAGCGCAGGGACAGGGCGACCCACAGATACGCAGTATTTT
TRBV12-3/TRBV12-4	once	TRBJ2-2	.	CASTKNTGELFF	TGTGCCAGCACTAAGAACACCGGGGAGCTGTTTTTT
TRBV5-1	once	TRBJ2-3	.	CASSLFQGSTDTQYF	TGCGCCAGCAGCTTGTTCCAGGGATCGACAGATACGCAGTATTTT
TRBV4-1	many	TRBJ1-2	.	CASSQAIQDNYGYTF	TGCGCCAGCAGCCAAGCGATTCAGGATAACTATGGCTACACCTTC
TRBV6-1	many	TRBJ1-1	.	CASSEAGSYRASENPEAFF	TGTGCCAGCAGTGAAGCGGGGTCTTACAGGGCTAGTGAGAATCCTGAAGCTTTCTTT
TRBV27	medium-sized	TRBJ2-1	.	CASTSSYNEQFF	TGTGCCAGCACGAGCTCCTACAATGAGCAGTTCTTC
TRBV12-3/TRBV12-4	.	TRBJ2-3	TRBD2	CASSPQETLAGAGCTQYF	TGTGCCAGCAGTCCACAGGAGACTCTAGCGGGGGCAGGATGTACGCAGTATTTT
TRBV29-1	many	TRBJ2-1	.	CSVVTGEQFF	TGCAGCGTTGTTACGGGTGAGCAGTTCTTC
TRBV6-4	.	TRBJ2-2	.	CASSDTNTGELFF	TGTGCCAGCAGTGACACAAACACCGGGGAGCTGTTTTTT
TRBV7-9	many	TRBJ2-2	.	CASIRGAVGGELFF	TGTGCCAGCATACGGGGGGCCGTTGGCGGGGAGCTGTTTTTT
TRBV7-2	.	TRBJ2-1	TRBD2	CASSFSGITEQFF	TGTGCCAGCAGCTTTAGCGGGATAACTGAGCAGTTCTTC